This T cell receptor (beta chain) stems from a study of blood T cells in healthy people across ages. General observations from the study: Both naive CD4+ cell counts and diversity were greater in long-lived donors than in aged donors.

The CDR3 covers 15 residues. Germline V gives CDR1 MGHRA, CDR2 YSYEKL. The V and J ends lost 7 bases and 1 base, in that order; junction bases with no gene match: 9. The sample holds many counts of this clonotype. As yet, its antigen is unknown. A second PCR, run for roughly 7 to 11 cycles, used a sample-barcoded 5' primer plus a J-beta primer mix. TCRdb used MiXCR to reprocess the 5' RACE reads, holding one entry per CDR3 protein. The profile covers 750,000 to 1,000,000 distinct CDR3 sequences, with around 29% appearing a single time and roughly a tenth taken by the ten largest. The sample was also reused in another study, on T cells of mothers and their children.

Sequencing input: blood. The clonotype was recovered from a woman aged 40 to 49 in good health. The rearrangement links TRBV4-1 to TRBJ2-7, with 8 bases that match TRBD1. The CDR3 DNA sequence: TGCGCCAGCACTCCGGGAACAGGGGGGTCCTACGAGCAGTACTTC. Its translation: CASTPGTGGSYEQYF.